Detailed here is one TCR beta chain. Its antigen is undetermined. The data originate from a study of Ad26.COV2.S vaccination and SARS-CoV-2 variants. Whole-study findings and limits: It was found that vaccine and placebo recipients had similar non-spike TCR breadth. The TCR breadth and depth analyses may have produced an underestimate of total T cell responses.

Clones were sequenced by immunoSEQ multiplex PCR, and TCRdb holds only the in-frame ones, with some missing. Here the sample spans 150,000 to 200,000 clones, around 90% being singletons. The CDR3 is made up of 17 amino acids. Germline-derived CDR1 and CDR2 are SGHDN and FVKESK. V was clipped by 1 base and J by 0 bases, with 16 bases between them. Specimen: peripheral blood, collected after recovery from COVID-19. The TCR originated in a human donor who had recovered from COVID-19. The rearrangement uses TRBV14 and TRBJ2-7; D is unclear. The DNA for the CDR3 is TGTGCCAGCAGCCAAGTACCGCGTCAACTGAGCTCCTACGAGCAGTACTTC. This sequence encodes CASSQVPRQLSSYEQYF.